This TCR beta chain was found in a study of OX40 agonist ivuxolimab in advanced cancers. At the level of the whole study: Ivuxolimab was an agonistic, fully human IgG2 monoclonal antibody directed against OX40 (CD134), a costimulatory receptor. Intravenous ivuxolimab was administered to patients every 2 weeks at six dose levels: 0.01, 0.1, 0.3, 1.5, 3 and 10 mg/kg. Among the roughly 54 dose-escalation patients, around 20 had hepatocellular carcinoma, roughly 15 melanoma, 9 renal cell carcinoma and 9 head and neck cancer. In the dose-escalation cohort, 70% to 85% of patients were male, and the mean age was 60 years with a range of about 20 to 79. Prior anti-PD-1, anti-PD-L1 or anti-CTLA-4 therapy was permitted, and 35% to 40% of dose-escalation patients had received checkpoint inhibitors. Partial responses occurred in three dose-escalation patients: two with cutaneous melanoma and one with hepatocellular carcinoma. The point of sequencing TCRbeta in the periphery was to test whether ivuxolimab changed TCR sequence diversity and drove clonal T-cell expansion. The paper covers the monotherapy dose-escalation part of the phase I ivuxolimab trial, which included N of about 51 patients. What the work shows at the level of the full study, not this receptor alone: After ivuxolimab, CD8+ T cells had more expanded clones than CD4+ T cells on average. Low levels of normalized T-cell clonal expansion were also seen in some patients who did not respond. At doses from 0.1 to 3.0 mg/kg, clonal expansion was seen in both CD4+ and CD8+ blood T cells between baseline and week 6. In partial responders in the 0.1-3.0 mg/kg groups, normalized peripheral clonal expansion was found to be among the lowest, especially among CD8+ T cells. Which antigens the clonally expanded peripheral T cells were specific for was not determined.

For sequencing of the TCRbeta CDR3 region, genomic DNA was extracted from the sorted cells. The immunoSEQ Assay was used for sequencing of TCRbeta CDR3 regions. The immuneACCESS repertoire file appears here via TCRdb, limited to in-frame rearrangements. These files lack a portion of the clones; in checked studies, under half of the deficit traces to unresolved V genes, and the cause of the others is not known. This sample is represented by about 95,000 clones; under 85% of them were singletons. Of the sample, 3.5% to 4% is held by the ten largest clones. Patients with autoimmune disease history or receiving systemic immunosuppression were excluded from the trial. Peripheral blood for TCR sequencing was drawn from every dose cohort at baseline, at cycle 4 day 1 and at cycle 7 day 1. Samples came from an open-label, multicenter, first-in-human phase I dose-escalation trial of ivuxolimab. Adults with locally advanced or metastatic head and neck squamous cell, hepatocellular, melanoma or renal cell carcinoma were enrolled in the trial. Before TCR sequencing, CD4+ T cells and CD8+ T cells were sorted from peripheral blood as separate populations.

From cysteine to phenylalanine, the CDR3 is 16 amino acids long. The read is trimmed to its CDR3 DNA, 48 bases read in frame from base 1. CDR1 MNHEY and CDR2 SMNVEV were looked up in the germline V gene (reference sequence). The germline V end is reduced by 3 bases and the J end by 2 bases; junction bases left unmatched: 6. Comments on this clone: Its binding antigen is unknown. Per-base quality was not reported, and no clone a single base away is much larger than it.

The clonotype was recovered from an adult with an advanced solid tumor such as melanoma, head and neck, liver or kidney cancer. The chain was built from TRBV27 and TRBJ2-7; the junction holds 11 bases that match TRBD1. The material was CD4+ or CD8+ T cells sorted from blood, obtained in a trial of the OX40 agonist ivuxolimab. The DNA sequence is as follows: TGTGCCAGCAGTTTCAAGGGGACAGGGGGGACCTACGAGCAGTACTTC. Its translation is CASSFKGTGGTYEQYF.